The clone carrying this T cell receptor (beta chain) appeared a few times. Specified time point: peripheral blood 6 weeks after treatment start. TCRdb's table, derived via immunoSEQ multiplex PCR, lists solely in-frame clones and lacks some. The profile shows under 60,000 clones, more than 75% of them singletons. The data were taken from a study of PD-L1 blockade in urothelial cancer. Study context: Male patients with bladder-origin urothelial cancer numbered about nine tenths of the roughly 29. Samples came from 3 weeks, at the second dose, and 6 weeks into treatment.

The CDR3 length is 14 residues. V lost 0 bases and J lost 5, with 11 bases in between. Germline V gene lookup returns CDR1 SGHRS and CDR2 YFSETQ. Source: PBMCs, taken around atezolizumab (anti-PD-L1) treatment. J is TRBJ1-2 and V is TRBV5-1; D is ambiguous. This TCR came from a man aged 55-75 years with urothelial cancer. CDR3 region: CASSLESVAYGYTF. CDR3 sequence (DNA): TGCGCCAGCAGCTTGGAATCTGTAGCTTATGGCTACACCTTC.